These 22 T cell receptor beta chains came from one sample sequenced in a study of T cells in tuberculosis (dated by TCRdb to 2017 to 2018). The library was built by means of the immunoSEQ multiplex PCR assay. Imported from immuneACCESS, the table was reduced by TCRdb to in-frame sequences with V and J called. These copies leave out some clones; in studies compared against another copy, an unresolved V gene accounts for under half, and the cause of the remainder is not known. This sample has around 43,000 clones in its table, and around 96% of those were observed once. Clones ranked in the top ten supply 3% to 4% of the sample. The material sequenced was PBMCs. These receptors originate from a donor aged 10-30 years with latent tuberculosis or without tuberculosis infection.

The chain is built from TRBV6-6 and TRBJ2-2, with D perhaps matching TRBD1 (5 bases). Germline-derived CDR1 and CDR2 are MNHNY and SVGAGI (reference sequence). The V end lost 2 bases, the J end lost 5 bases, and 9 bases lay between the germline ends. The CDR3 has 14 residues. The DNA for the CDR3 is TGTGCCAGCAGTTACAGGGGCATTACCGGGGAGCTGTTTTTT. It is translated as CASSYRGITGELFF.

The chain has TRBV11-2 and TRBJ1-3; D perhaps matches TRBD1 (6 bases). V was clipped by 2 bases and J by 1 base, with 15 bases between them. CDR1 and CDR2 from the germline V gene are SGHAT and FQNNGV. This CDR3 region has 17 residues. Written as DNA, the CDR3 is TGTGCCAGCAGCTTATTGGGACACGCGGATTCTGGAAACACCATATATTTT. It translates to CASSLLGHADSGNTIYF.

The CDR3, as DNA: TGTGCCAGCAGCTTAGATCGTAGCACATACTATGGCTACACCTTC. Translated, it gives CASSLDRSTYYGYTF. The gene calls are TRBV11-2 and TRBJ1-2; D is undetermined. This CDR3 is 15 amino acids long. CDR1 and CDR2 from the germline V gene are SGHAT and FQNNGV. Trimming removed 0 bases from V and 3 bases from J, with 11 bases in between.

The genes are TRBV7-2 and TRBJ2-2; D is possibly TRBD2 (5 bases). Trimming pared 6 bases from V and 7 bases from J, leaving 15 bases between. Germline values: CDR1 SGHTA, CDR2 FQGNSA. The CDR3 is 14 amino acids. The CDR3 protein is CASRAGPGSGELFF. In DNA form, the CDR3 reads TGTGCCAGCAGAGCAGGTCCGGGGAGCGGGGAGCTGTTTTTT. Looking up the rest from reference TRBV7-2 and TRBJ2-2 gives the full variable domain: GAGVSQSPSNKVTEKGKDVELRCDPISGHTALYWYRQSLGQGLEFLIYFQGNSAPDKSGLPSDRFSAERTGGSVSTLTIQRTQQEDSAVYLCASRAGPGSGELFFGEGSRLTVL.

This clone occurred once. The V call is TRBV19, the J call TRBJ1-5; no clear D gene. Germline CDR1 reads LNHDA; CDR2 reads SQIVND (reference sequence). The CDR3 runs 15 residues. Trimming shortened V by 0 bases and J by 7 bases, and 13 bases separated the two germline ends. The CDR3 sequence: CASSIEGNSWQPQHF. In DNA, the CDR3 is TGTGCCAGTAGTATAGAGGGCAACAGCTGGCAGCCCCAGCATTTT.

The chain combines TRBV10-1 with TRBJ2-1; 11 bases align to TRBD1. CDR3 size: 15 residues. V shed 7 bases, J shed 2 bases, and the junction held 4 bases outside the gene matches. Germline CDR1 WNHNN, CDR2 SYGVQD (reference sequence). The CDR3 region has the DNA TGCGCCAGCAACCCGGGACAGGGGGCCTACAATGAGCAGTTCTTC. This gives the protein CASNPGQGAYNEQFF.

The chain joins TRBV28 to TRBJ2-7, with 7 bases identical to TRBD1. CDR3 length: 14 residues. The ends lost 11 bases at V and 0 bases at J; junction bases unmatched: 10. Germline CDR1 is MDHEN and CDR2 is SYDVKM. The DNA for the CDR3 is TGTGCCGCCCACACTGGGGACAGCTCCTACGAGCAGTACTTC. It encodes CAAHTGDSSYEQYF.

This clone is a singleton in its sample. This chain connects TRBV4-3 to TRBJ1-1; D is possibly TRBD1 (5 bases). Trimming took off 0 bases at V and 1 base at J, with 6 bases between the two ends. This CDR3 comprises 14 residues. Germline V gives CDR1 LGHNA, CDR2 YSLEER. CDR3 DNA: TGCGCCAGCAGCCAAGACGGGGGGAACACTGAAGCTTTCTTT. Translated, it gives CASSQDGGNTEAFF.

This sequence joins TRBV6-1 and TRBJ2-5, with 7 bases fitting TRBD1. Trimming removed 5 bases from V and 1 base from J; junction bases left unmatched: 1. CDR3 length: 13 amino acids. Germline-derived CDR1 and CDR2 are MNHNS and SASEGT. CDR3 coding DNA: TGTGCCAGCAGTAAGGGGGCCCAAGAGACCCAGTACTTC. Protein sequence: CASSKGAQETQYF.

The J gene is TRBJ2-7, the V gene TRBV4-3; D gene uncertain. V was shortened by 5 bases and J by 3 bases, with 11 bases between the two germline ends. The germline V gene has CDR1 LGHNA and CDR2 YSLEER. This CDR3 spans 13 amino acids. The CDR3 region has the DNA TGCGCCAGCAGCGAGAGTATTAACTACGAGCAGTACTTC. Amino acid sequence: CASSESINYEQYF.

This chain joins TRBV19 and TRBJ2-7, with no clear D. The germline gives CDR1 LNHDA, CDR2 SQIVND (reference sequence). The CDR3 is 14 amino acids. V lost 1 base and J lost 3, with 10 bases in between. This CDR3 reads CASSIVGSDYEQYF. For the CDR3, the DNA is TGTGCCAGTAGTATAGTAGGCAGCGACTACGAGCAGTACTTC.

This chain connects TRBV6-4 to TRBJ1-3, with D unclear. This CDR3 is built from 15 residues. The V end lost 7 bases, the J end lost 10 bases, and 23 bases lay between the germline ends. Germline loops: CDR1 MRHNA, CDR2 SNTAGT. Here the CDR3 reads CASTTSRAGIPTIYF. The CDR3 DNA reads TGTGCCAGCACCACATCGAGGGCGGGTATCCCAACCATATATTTT.

This clone appeared once. This chain links TRBV19 with TRBJ1-2; 9 positions match TRBD1. Germline V lookup: CDR1 LNHDA, CDR2 SQIVND (reference sequence). CDR3 length: 16 residues. V trimming: 5 bases; J trimming: 5 bases; junction bases outside the gene matches: 12. CDR3 coding DNA: TGTGCCAGTAGTGGGGACAGGGTCAACCCCTTTTATGGCTACACCTTC. It translates to CASSGDRVNPFYGYTF. Together with reference TRBV19 and TRBJ1-2, the CDR3 gives the full variable domain: DGGITQSPKYLFRKEGQNVTLSCEQNLNHDAMYWYRQDPGQGLRLIYYSQIVNDFQKGDIAEGYSVSREKKESFPLTVTSAQKNPTAFYLCASSGDRVNPFYGYTFGSGTRLTVV.

This clone was counted between two and nine times. The V and J genes are TRBV7-2 and TRBJ1-5; tentatively, D is TRBD1 (5 bases). Germline CDR1 reads SGHTA; CDR2 reads FQGNSA. Trimming removed 6 bases from V and 1 base from J, with 10 bases in between. The CDR3 spans 14 residues. The CDR3 is CASRTAGSNQPQHF. The CDR3 coding sequence is TGTGCCAGCAGAACCGCAGGGAGCAATCAGCCCCAGCATTTT.

The chain joins TRBV6-6 to TRBJ1-4; D gene ambiguous. Germline assignment: CDR1 MNHNY and CDR2 SVGAGI (reference sequence). CDR3 size: 16 residues. V was clipped by 4 bases and J by 4 bases, with 16 bases between them. The CDR3 sequence: CASSSPPQANNEKLFF. CDR3 bases: TGTGCCAGCAGTTCACCGCCGCAGGCTAATAATGAAAAACTGTTTTTT.

The chain couples TRBV7-3 to TRBJ1-1, with TRBD1 identical over 8 bases. Trimming removed 5 bases from V and 4 bases from J; junction bases left unmatched: 6. Germline loops: CDR1 SGHTA, CDR2 FQGTGA. The CDR3 sequence is 14 residues long. The CDR3 loop reads CASSPDRGSTEAFF. In DNA, the CDR3 is TGTGCCAGCAGCCCTGACAGGGGCAGCACTGAAGCTTTCTTT.

The chain carries TRBV4-1 and TRBJ2-1, with D hard to call. This CDR3 comprises 15 residues. Per the germline V gene, CDR1 is MGHRA and CDR2 is YSYEKL. Deletions cut 1 base from V and 5 bases from J, with 12 bases between. In DNA, the CDR3 is TGCGCCAGCAGCCAAGCTATTCGCCTGAACAATGAGCAGTTCTTC. Amino acid sequence: CASSQAIRLNNEQFF.

This rearrangement joins TRBV9 to TRBJ2-7; 7 nucleotides line up with TRBD2. With 0 bases clipped from V and 4 bases from J, the junction kept 7 bases outside the gene matches. Germline V CDR1 and CDR2: SGDLS, YYNGEE. This CDR3 contains 15 residues. CDR3 in amino acids: CASSVGELAVYEQYF. The CDR3 nucleotides read TGTGCCAGCAGCGTAGGGGAGCTAGCGGTGTACGAGCAGTACTTC.

J is TRBJ1-2 and V is TRBV25-1; 11 nucleotides agree with TRBD1. The CDR3 covers 14 residues. From germline, CDR1 is MGHDK and CDR2 SYGVNS. J gave up 5 bases and V 5 bases, and 4 bases lay outside the gene matches. As DNA, the CDR3 is TGTGCCAGCAGTAGGACAGGGGGCGTTTATGGCTACACCTTC. It yields the protein CASSRTGGVYGYTF.

This clone is a singleton in its sample. The V call is TRBV30, the J call TRBJ1-1, with D possibly matching TRBD1 (6 bases). Germline values: CDR1 GTSNPN, CDR2 SVGIG (reference sequence). V lost 6 bases, J lost 3 bases, and 20 bases lay in between. This CDR3 has 15 residues. This chain's CDR3 is CACGGGGALDTEAFF. As DNA, the CDR3 is TGTGCCTGCGGAGGTGGGGGGGCCTTGGACACTGAAGCTTTCTTT.

This sequence joins TRBV11-2 and TRBJ2-7; tentative D call: TRBD1 (5 bases). CDR3 length equals 13 residues. V lost 1 base, J lost 4 bases, and 8 bases lay in between. The V gene's germline CDR1 is SGHAT and CDR2 FQNNGV. The chain's CDR3 is CASSLVRDYEQYF. In DNA form, the CDR3 reads TGTGCCAGCAGCTTAGTCAGGGATTACGAGCAGTACTTC.

J is TRBJ1-4 and V is TRBV4-3, with D uncertain. Between the trimmed V and J ends, which lost 1 base and 7 bases, there was a span of 22 bases. CDR1 and CDR2 from the germline V gene are LGHNA and YSLEER. The CDR3 loop spans 18 amino acids. The CDR3 nucleotides read TGCGCCAGCAGCCAAGCACCTGGGCTCGGCTTTGTTCGTGAAAAACTGTTTTTT. It is translated as CASSQAPGLGFVREKLFF.